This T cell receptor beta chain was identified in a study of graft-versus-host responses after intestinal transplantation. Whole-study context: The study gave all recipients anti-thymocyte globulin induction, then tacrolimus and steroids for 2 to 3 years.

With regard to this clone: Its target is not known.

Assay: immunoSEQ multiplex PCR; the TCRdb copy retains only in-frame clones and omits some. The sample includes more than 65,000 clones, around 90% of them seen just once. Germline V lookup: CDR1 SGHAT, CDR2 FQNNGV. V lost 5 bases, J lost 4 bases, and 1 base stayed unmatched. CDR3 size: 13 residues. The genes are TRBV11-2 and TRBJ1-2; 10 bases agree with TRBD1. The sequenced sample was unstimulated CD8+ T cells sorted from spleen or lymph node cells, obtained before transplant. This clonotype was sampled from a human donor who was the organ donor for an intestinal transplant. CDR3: CASSGQGGYGYTF. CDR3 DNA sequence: TGTGCCAGCAGCGGACAGGGGGGCTATGGCTACACCTTC.